Below are 10 T cell receptor beta chains sequenced from a single sample in a study of early T cells in non-severe SARS-CoV-2 infection (dated by TCRdb to about 2021). Library construction relied on 5' RACE. Sequencing took place on a NextSeq 500. TCRdb's own reprocessing of the public reads used fastp at Q25 and MiXCR and kept productive beta chains. Each CDR3 protein appears once, grouped with its most common genes and DNA. The sample table holds around 26,000 distinct CDR3 sequences, of which about 5.1% were seen once. The top ten clones comprise 3.5% to 4.5% of the sample. Sequences were obtained from whole blood. Receptors were obtained from an adult who was a healthcare worker with PCR-confirmed SARS-CoV-2 infection or an uninfected control (not recorded which).

The V and J genes are TRBV19 and TRBJ2-3; 11 nucleotides line up with TRBD2. The CDR3 loop spans 16 amino acids. Germline values: CDR1 LNHDA, CDR2 SQIVND (reference sequence). The trim removed 7 bases at V and 6 bases at J, leaving 12 bases unmatched. The CDR3, as DNA: TGTGCCAGTACGCCAAAATTAGCGGGGGGGGACGATACGCAGTATTTT. This codes for CASTPKLAGGDDTQYF.

This clonotype came up many times. The V and J genes are TRBV5-1 and TRBJ2-7; D perhaps matches TRBD2 (6 bases). The CDR3 is made up of 16 amino acids. The ends were cut back, 4 bases at V and 0 bases at J, with 17 bases in the middle. The germline gives CDR1 SGHRS, CDR2 YFSETQ. The CDR3 loop is CASSIHRDFSSYEQYF. As DNA, the CDR3 is TGCGCCAGCAGCATCCACCGGGACTTCAGCTCCTACGAGCAGTACTTC.

This clonotype occurred many times. Here the CDR3 reads CASSLALRDGEAFF. CDR3 nucleotides: TGTGCCAGCAGCTTAGCGCTCCGGGACGGTGAAGCTTTCTTT. The chain links TRBV7-2 to TRBJ1-1, with TRBD1 as a possible D gene (5 bases). Trimming stripped 0 bases from V and 7 bases from J, with 12 bases between. The CDR3 has 14 amino acids. The germline CDR1 and CDR2 sequences are SGHTA and FQGNSA.

This clonotype was observed a few times. The gene calls are TRBV7-2 and TRBJ2-6, with D unresolved. The CDR3 consists of 14 residues. CDR1 SGHTA and CDR2 FQGNSA come from the germline V gene. Trimming pared 5 bases from V and 4 bases from J, leaving 9 bases between. This chain's CDR3 is CASSVVGGANVLTF. CDR3 nucleotide sequence: TGTGCCAGCAGCGTCGTAGGAGGGGCCAACGTCCTGACTTTC.

This clonotype was recorded a few times. The J gene is TRBJ1-6, the V gene TRBV4-2; maybe TRBD1 (5 bases). CDR1 and CDR2 (germline): LGHNA, YNFKEQ. Between the trimmed V and J ends, which lost 0 bases and 8 bases, there was a span of 8 bases. This CDR3 comprises 14 residues. CDR3 amino acids: CASSQEGLDSPLHF. The CDR3 DNA reads TGTGCCAGCAGCCAAGAGGGGCTGGATTCACCCCTCCACTTT.

In its sample, this clonotype was seen many times. The chain couples TRBV3-1 to TRBJ2-5, with D unclear. CDR3 length: 13 amino acids. The V end lost 8 bases, the J end lost 5 bases, and 15 bases lay between the germline ends. Per the germline V gene, CDR1 is LGHDT and CDR2 is YNNKEL (reference sequence). The CDR3 loop is CASSRAWAETQYF. CDR3 nucleotide sequence: TGTGCCAGCTCCCGGGCGTGGGCCGAGACCCAGTACTTC.

This clonotype was observed a handful of times. V and J are TRBV5-4 and TRBJ2-2, with 7 bases that match TRBD2. Trimming took 10 bases from V and 4 from J; bases not matched to a gene: 16. Germline CDR1 reads SGHNT; CDR2 reads YYREEE (reference sequence). The CDR3 covers 16 residues. Here the CDR3 DNA reads TGTGCCGCCGCATCGGCGGAGCGGGGTGGCACCGGGGAGCTGTTTTTT. Its translation is CAAASAERGGTGELFF.

This clonotype was observed at least ten times. The V call is TRBV5-1, the J call TRBJ1-6, with TRBD1 identical over 7 bases. Per germline, CDR1 SGHRS and CDR2 YFSETQ. CDR3 length equals 17 residues. V dropped 5 bases and J dropped 9; count of bases not matched to a gene: 17. Here the CDR3 reads CASSLNTPQGLGSPLHF. The CDR3 region has the DNA TGCGCCAGCAGTTTGAATACGCCACAGGGGTTAGGTTCACCCCTCCACTTT.

This clonotype was seen repeatedly, ten times or more. The V and J genes are TRBV27 and TRBJ2-7; the match to TRBD2 covers 8 bases. V was clipped by 8 bases and J by 2 bases; unmatched bases: 8. Germline loops: CDR1 MNHEY, CDR2 SMNVEV (reference sequence). CDR3 size: 14 residues. The CDR3 sequence is CASREGRGAYEQYF. The CDR3 DNA reads TGTGCCAGCCGGGAGGGGAGGGGGGCCTACGAGCAGTACTTC.

In its sample, this clonotype is medium-sized. The rearrangement links TRBV7-3 to TRBJ1-1; 9 bases map to TRBD1. CDR3 length: 15 residues. With 5 bases clipped from V and 4 bases from J, the junction kept 8 bases outside the gene matches. Germline V CDR1 and CDR2: SGHTA, FQGTGA. CDR3 region: CASSAIGQGITEAFF. CDR3 bases: TGTGCCAGCAGCGCCATAGGACAGGGGATCACTGAAGCTTTCTTT. The full variable domain, rest sourced from reference TRBV7-3 and TRBJ1-1, is GAGVSQTPSNKVTEKGKYVELRCDPISGHTALYWYRQSLGQGPEFLIYFQGTGAADDSGLPNDRFFAVRPEGSVSTLKIQRTERGDSAVYLCASSAIGQGITEAFFGQGTRLTVV.